The 6 T cell receptor beta chains below were found in one sample sequenced in a study of cytomegalovirus exposure and HLA in healthy donors. With 60 Vbeta and 13 Jbeta primers, the PCR was carried out. Measured with immunoSEQ multiplex PCR; TCRdb has only the in-frame clones, and not every one. Of some 120,000 clones in the sample, roughly 80% were seen once. Input material: PBMCs. These receptors originate from a male donor in good health and CMV-seronegative.

The chain links TRBV4-2 to TRBJ2-4, with 8 nucleotides matching TRBD2. V shed 3 bases, J shed 2 bases, and the junction held 9 bases outside the gene matches. From germline, CDR1 is LGHNA and CDR2 YNFKEQ. This CDR3 is built from 17 residues. In nucleotides, the CDR3 is TGTGCCAGCAGCCAGGAAACCACGGGGGGGCCCAAAAACATTCAGTACTTC. Translated: CASSQETTGGPKNIQYF.

The CDR3 DNA sequence: TGTGCCAGCAGCTTAGTATCCGAGCAGTACTTC. Its protein product is CASSLVSEQYF. This chain links TRBV7-2 with TRBJ2-7; D remains unclear. The V gene lost 1 base and the J gene lost 6 bases, with 4 bases spanning the gap. The CDR3 spans 11 residues. CDR1 and CDR2 from the germline V gene are SGHTA and FQGNSA. Full variable domain (rest looked up from reference TRBV7-2 and TRBJ2-7): GAGVSQSPSNKVTEKGKDVELRCDPISGHTALYWYRQSLGQGLEFLIYFQGNSAPDKSGLPSDRFSAERTGGSVSTLTIQRTQQEDSAVYLCASSLVSEQYFGPGTRLTVT.

A note on this clone: The germline gene is not matched at one end of the junction; a read error may be the cause. The rearrangement joins TRBV25-1 to TRBJ1-4; D not resolved. There are 14 residues in the CDR3. In germline, CDR1 is MGHDK, CDR2 SYGVNS. CDR3 residues: CANSDGNRSEKLFF. For the CDR3, the DNA is TGTGCCAACAGTGATGGTAATAGGAGTGAAAAACTGTTTTTT.

The gene calls are TRBV4-2 and TRBJ2-1; 15 bases agree with TRBD2. CDR3 length: 18 residues. V lost 2 bases and J lost 2; bases outside the gene matches: 4. The germline V gene has CDR1 LGHNA and CDR2 YNFKEQ. In nucleotides, the CDR3 is TGTGCCAGCAGCCAACCTCGGACTAGCGGGAGGGCCTACAATGAGCAGTTCTTC. Protein: CASSQPRTSGRAYNEQFF.

Worth noting for this clone: This sample also contains other DNA sequences that code for the same CDR3. The chain is built from TRBV7-6 and TRBJ2-7; possibly TRBD2 for D (6 bases). Germline V gene sequence: CDR1 SGHVS, CDR2 FNYEAQ. The V end lost 4 bases, the J end lost 10 bases, and 17 bases lay between the germline ends. This CDR3 contains 13 residues. The CDR3 region has the DNA TGTGCCAGCAGCTCAGGTTACGGGGGTACTCAGTACTTC. Its protein product is CASSSGYGGTQYF. Based on the CDR3 plus reference TRBV7-6 and TRBJ2-7, the full variable domain is GAGVSQSPRYKVTKRGQDVALRCDPISGHVSLYWYRQALGQGPEFLTYFNYEAQQDKSGLPNDRFSAERPEGSISTLTIQRTEQRDSAMYRCASSSGYGGTQYFGPGTRLTVT.

The genes are TRBV9 and TRBJ2-3; 10 bases agree with TRBD1. Germline trimming cut 0 bases from V and 5 bases from J; bases unmatched to any gene: 6. Germline CDR1 reads SGDLS; CDR2 reads YYNGEE. The CDR3 is 16 residues long. CDR3 protein: CASSVEGQGMVDTQYF. The CDR3 DNA sequence: TGTGCCAGCAGCGTAGAGGGACAGGGGATGGTAGATACGCAGTATTTT.